These T cell receptor beta chains were read from a single sample in a study of shared clonotypes between healthy human individuals. This table comes from immunoSEQ multiplex PCR, and its TCRdb copy is limited to in-frame clones, with some not included. The sample lists more than 1.2 million clones, just under 99% occurring once. The sequenced sample was naive CD4+ T cells sorted from blood. The receptors were gathered from a man aged 25-45 years in good health. The CDR3 runs from the conserved cysteine through the conserved F or W. D genes are given only for firm matches. Clone size is shown for a subset of rows, as once, few, many or a class of expanded clone.

>-|TRBD2|TRBJ2-7|TRBV11-3
CASSLAGGSAYYEQYF
TGTGCCAGCAGCTTAGCCGGGGGGTCGGCATACTACGAGCAGTACTTC
>-|TRBD2|TRBJ2-7|TRBV28
CASSLLLAGGAAPYEQYF
TGTGCCAGCAGTTTACTACTAGCGGGAGGGGCCGCCCCCTACGAGCAGTACTTC
>once|-|TRBJ2-7|TRBV28
CASSERGDEQYF
TGTGCCAGCTCGGAGCGAGGGGACGAGCAGTACTTC
>-|TRBD1|TRBJ2-7|TRBV7-8
CASSWTLRQGKLSYEQYF
TGTGCCAGCAGTTGGACGCTCAGACAGGGAAAGTTATCCTACGAGCAGTACTTC
>-|TRBD1|TRBJ1-1|TRBV29-1
CSVAPGTGGWVNTEAFF
TGCAGCGTTGCGCCCGGGACAGGGGGCTGGGTGAACACTGAAGCTTTCTTT
>-|TRBD2|TRBJ2-1|TRBV5-1
CASSLRSSGRFEQFF
TGCGCCAGCAGCTTGCGATCTAGCGGGAGGTTTGAGCAGTTCTTC
>-|-|TRBJ1-4|TRBV6-5
CASSLGGTNEKLFF
TGTGCCAGCAGTTTAGGTGGGACTAATGAAAAACTGTTTTTT
>-|-|TRBJ2-5|TRBV5-1
CASSLGTADGGTQYF
TGCGCCAGCAGCTTAGGGACAGCCGACGGGGGGACCCAGTACTTC
>-|-|TRBJ2-5|TRBV9
CASSVAVEGLETQYF
TGTGCCAGCAGCGTAGCTGTGGAGGGTTTGGAGACCCAGTACTTC
>-|-|TRBJ2-7|TRBV28
CASGAYEQYF
TGTGCCAGTGGCGCCTACGAGCAGTACTTC
>-|-|TRBJ2-7|TRBV9
CASSVVPVSGTNYEQYF
TGTGCCAGCAGCGTAGTCCCAGTATCGGGTACAAACTACGAGCAGTACTTC
>-|-|TRBJ2-7|TRBV5-1
CASSLGAYEQYF
TGCGCCAGCAGCTTAGGAGCCTACGAGCAGTACTTC
>-|-|TRBJ2-3|TRBV7-6
CASSSGPGQWRADTQYF
TGTGCCAGCAGCTCGGGACCGGGACAGTGGAGGGCAGATACGCAGTATTTT
>-|-|TRBJ2-7|TRBV2
CASSAAENYEQYF
TGTGCCAGCAGTGCGGCAGAAAACTACGAGCAGTACTTC
>-|TRBD2|TRBJ2-1|TRBV29-1
CSATRLAGDGNEQFF
TGCAGCGCAACCCGACTAGCGGGAGATGGCAATGAGCAGTTCTTC
>-|TRBD2|TRBJ2-7|TRBV18
CASSPPRGTSGPSYEQYF
TGTGCCAGCTCACCACCGCGTGGGACTAGCGGTCCTTCCTACGAGCAGTACTTC
>-|TRBD1|TRBJ2-3|TRBV18
CASSQMGQGSTDTQYF
TGTGCCAGCTCCCAAATGGGACAGGGAAGCACAGATACGCAGTATTTT
>-|-|TRBJ2-5|TRBV18
CASSPEQGGTETQYF
TGTGCCAGCTCACCAGAGCAGGGAGGTACGGAGACCCAGTACTTC
>-|-|TRBJ2-1|TRBV15
CATSRDRGLAANNEQFF
TGTGCCACCAGCAGAGATAGGGGGCTAGCGGCGAACAATGAGCAGTTCTTC
>-|-|TRBJ1-1|TRBV15
CATSSLAGRMNTEAFF
TGTGCCACCAGCAGCCTAGCCGGACGGATGAACACTGAAGCTTTCTTT
>-|-|TRBJ1-3|TRBV28
CASSLGQSLSGNTIYF
TGTGCCAGCAGTTTAGGACAGTCCCTCTCTGGAAACACCATATATTTT
>-|TRBD2|TRBJ2-1|TRBV27
CASSFQGLAGNNEQFF
TGTGCCAGCAGTTTCCAGGGACTAGCGGGAAACAATGAGCAGTTCTTC
>-|TRBD2|TRBJ2-7|TRBV2
CASSFQRELTYEQYF
TGTGCCAGCAGCTTTCAGCGGGAGTTGACTTACGAGCAGTACTTC
>-|-|TRBJ2-7|TRBV28
CASSLLGHYYEQYF
TGTGCCAGCAGTCTCCTGGGACACTACTACGAGCAGTACTTC
>-|-|TRBJ2-5|TRBV11-2
CASSPAGGGETQYF
TGTGCCAGCAGCCCTGCTGGGGGCGGGGAGACCCAGTACTTC
>-|-|TRBJ1-5|TRBV19
CASSRIQLNQPQHF
TGTGCCAGTAGCCGGATTCAGCTCAATCAGCCCCAGCATTTT
>-|TRBD2|TRBJ2-5|TRBV5-4
CASSWGLSSGRANGETQYF
TGTGCCAGCAGCTGGGGCCTTTCGAGCGGGAGGGCCAATGGAGAGACCCAGTACTTC
>-|-|TRBJ2-1|TRBV11-3
CASSPGSNEQFF
TGTGCCAGCAGCCCAGGCAGCAATGAGCAGTTCTTC
>-|TRBD1|TRBJ2-3|TRBV5-1
CASSTTGGESNTQYF
TGCGCCAGCAGCACAACAGGGGGCGAGTCAAATACGCAGTATTTT
>-|TRBD2|TRBJ2-1|TRBV6-5
CASSYGLAANEQFF
TGTGCCAGCAGTTACGGGCTAGCGGCAAATGAGCAGTTCTTC
>-|-|TRBJ2-3|TRBV28
CASRGAWVSDTQYF
TGTGCCAGCAGGGGCGCTTGGGTTTCAGATACGCAGTATTTT
>-|-|TRBJ2-5|TRBV7-6
CASSLVTRETQYF
TGTGCCAGCAGCTTAGTAACTAGAGAGACCCAGTACTTC
>-|TRBD1|TRBJ2-7|TRBV5-1
CASSKWTGVSSYEQYF
TGCGCCAGCAGCAAATGGACAGGGGTCAGCTCCTACGAGCAGTACTTC
>-|-|TRBJ2-5|TRBV7-3
CASSFSHQETQYF
TGTGCCAGCAGCTTCAGCCACCAAGAGACCCAGTACTTC
>-|-|TRBJ2-7|TRBV5-4
CASSLLPLESYEQYF
TGTGCCAGCAGCTTGTTACCTCTAGAATCCTACGAGCAGTACTTC
>-|-|TRBJ2-5|TRBV14
CASSQVTASQETQYF
TGTGCCAGCAGCCAAGTGACAGCCAGTCAAGAGACCCAGTACTTC